This T cell receptor beta chain was observed in a study of human T cells and chemical hapten exposure listed by TCRdb under 2021. At the level of the whole study: For sensitization, 2% DPC in acetone was applied to a roughly 2 cm by roughly 2 cm area of upper inner arm skin. Weekly therapeutic DPC doses were additionally applied to the scalp of patients throughout the approximately 25-week study period. Patch testing was performed on the upper back with Finn chambers containing 0.01% DPC, and the patch tests were scored after 6 days according to International Contact Dermatitis Research Group standards. The mostly female patient cohort included alopecia areata with under or over 50% scalp involvement, alopecia totalis and alopecia universalis. Libraries were pooled for sequencing, and per-sample TCR yields varied mainly because of small differences in library volumes within the pool. In alopecia patients, the study followed how the peripheral blood TCR repertoire changed in vivo over primary and secondary sensitization to diphenylcyclopropenone (DPC), a hapten. Blood samples were taken from patients before sensitization (week 0) and then at 2, 6 and about 24 weeks after DPC sensitization. Twenty-nine alopecia patients provided blood for TCR sequencing at one to four time points (pre-sensitization, 2, 6 and 24 weeks).

The study at large found these results: Patch test score was positively correlated with the number of PT1 expanded TCRs, with significance at thresholds 8, 16 and 32 but not at 4. After repeated subsampling, the strength of the expansion versus patch-test correlation and the threshold at which it became significant changed. No change with DPC sensitization was found in the number of TCRs above 1 in 1000 frequency, and no evidence of global repertoire structure alterations was found. Because all patients had alopecia, a presumed autoimmune disease, the immune response of the patients might differ from that of healthy individuals. Compared with pre-sensitization or healthy control sets, expanded TCRs formed significantly more large CDR3 similarity clusters, which is consistent with antigen-driven responses.

Libraries were built with RACE. These reads were obtained on a NextSeq 500. During library preparation, unique molecular identifiers were attached to individual cDNA molecules so that TCRs could be counted in a quantitative, reproducible way. For every blood RNA sample, sequencing covered both the TCR alpha and TCR beta chains. Under the source paper's analysis protocol: Samples had a median of 95,638 TCRs, with a range from roughly 23,224 to 700,000. V, J and CDR3 annotation of the TCR reads was performed with the Decombinator software suite. To make PS versus PT1 abundance plots, every sample was subsampled to the same number of TCRs (28,000). Expanded TCRs were defined as absent before sensitization and observed at least eight times at the 2-week time point. Through fastp at Q25 and MiXCR, TCRdb rebuilt clones from the public reads, retaining in-frame beta chains. Identical CDR3 proteins give one entry, which carries the most common genes and DNA. TCRdb, not the authors, supplied the V and J calls. This sample lists 95,000 to 150,000 distinct CDR3 sequences; approximately 10% were detected once. Together, the top ten hold around 2.5% of the sample.

The germline V gene supplies CDR1 SGHVS and CDR2 FQNEAQ. A distance of 11 bases separates the germline ends of V and J, which lose 2 bases and 9 bases respectively. The CDR3 holds 14 amino acids from the cysteine to the phenylalanine. Just CDR3 DNA is preserved here, 42 bases in frame from base 1. Taken with the paper, the label for time point translates to: patch test 3, about 24 weeks after DPC sensitization. Per the publication, the treatment or condition label means: therapeutic diphenylcyclopropenone sensitization with weekly scalp DPC. Blood at each patch-test visit was drawn before the patch test was applied. To be eligible, patients had to be aged 18 to 70, diagnosed with alopecia and judged suitable for DPC therapy, while pregnant patients were excluded. Total RNA was extracted from unfractionated whole blood that had been collected in Tempus Blood RNA tubes. This clonotype was found a few times. The antigen it recognizes is unknown. Base-call qualities are not available, and no considerably larger clone is one nucleotide away.

The clonotype was recovered from a woman between 50 and 59 years old with alopecia areata. Some clones in this sample may be carry-over from other donors' samples. Here the sequenced sample was whole blood, taken in connection with sensitization to the hapten diphenylcyclopropenone (DPC). This chain joins TRBV7-8 to TRBJ1-6, with no confidently assigned D gene. Here the CDR3 is given as CASSLLREGSPLHF. The DNA is as follows: TGTGCCAGCAGCTTATTAAGGGAAGGTTCACCCCTCCACTTT.